This T cell receptor (beta chain) was retrieved from a study of radiation and T cells in renal cell carcinoma (dated by TCRdb to 2018 to 2020). Describing the broader study: TCR beta sequencing covered approximately 51 samples in total, comprising approximately 26 tumors and roughly 27 peripheral blood samples. The last blood draw happened 4 weeks after radiation, timed to coincide with nephrectomy. A total of approximately 3,800,000 unique CDR3 nucleotide sequences, encoding 2,500,000 or so unique CDR3 amino acid sequences, were found across all 50 or so samples.

Reading the germline V gene gives CDR1 MGHDK and CDR2 SYGVNS. Relative to germline, V is 1 base shorter and J is 8 bases shorter, with 5 bases between their ends. The CDR3 numbers 11 residues from cysteine through phenylalanine. Only CDR3 DNA remains: 33 bases, in frame from the first base. In regard to this clone: Its target antigen remains unknown. The record has no base qualities; no much larger clone is one base away.

In the paper's terms, the time point label means: blood 4 weeks post-SBRT, at nephrectomy. The treatment or condition tag for this specimen amounts to: 15 Gy SBRT to primary tumor, nephrectomy 4 weeks later. Samples were obtained from a clinical trial, in which 15 Gy stereotactic body radiation therapy was delivered to primary renal cell carcinomas and nephrectomy was performed 4 weeks later. To follow tumor-enriched clonotypes, serial peripheral blood was collected from radiation-treated patients at baseline and at 2 weeks and 4 weeks after SBRT. All patients had renal cell carcinoma with clear cell pathology. The QIAamp DNA Blood Mini Kit (Qiagen) was used to prepare genomic DNA for TCR sequencing. Only samples passing all quality control checks were included in the analyses. Study-level results and caveats: In blood, the top tumor clonotypes increased from baseline to 2 weeks after radiation and then shrank by 4 weeks, which suggests a temporary expansion of tumor-resident clones. Because pretreatment tumor biopsies were not available, the study could not determine whether clonotypes were already present within the tumor at baseline. Changes in the blood repertoire were not tracked past 4 weeks after treatment. Effects of radiation dose or scheduling on the TCR repertoire could not be addressed with the single-armed trial design.

TCR beta libraries were generated from genomic DNA with the immunoSEQ kit, following the manufacturer's recommendations. Library preparation used a first multiplex PCR with proprietary primers, then a second PCR adding unique barcodes, with bead cleanups after each round. A positive control reaction and a negative control reaction, both provided in the kit, were run with every batch of samples. The final libraries were assessed on an Agilent 4200 TapeStation D1000 ScreenTape, pooled by volume, and quantified by qPCR. An Illumina NextSeq500 fitted with a MidOutput 150-cycle cartridge performed the sequencing, running 156 Read1 cycles and 15 Index1 cycles with the kit's custom primers. The pooled library was loaded at roughly 0.92 pM with an approximately 21% PhiX control spike-in. On the authors' methods: Vendor-processed data were analyzed in R, and a clonotype was defined as all T cells sharing the same CDR3 nucleotide sequence. In the clone abundance analyses, frequencies in each sample were normalized to that sample's 10,000 most abundant clones. Public T cell clones, which averaged fewer than five per sample, were excluded before analysis. A difference in abundance of at least 32-fold between compartments was used to define tumor-enriched and baseline blood-enriched clonotypes. A beta-binomial differential abundance model was applied to find clonotypes that expanded or contracted between blood time points. Tumor-blood repertoire similarity was measured with the Baroni-Urbani and Buser coefficient, and groups were compared using two-tailed Wilcoxon tests in R. Imported from immuneACCESS, the table was reduced by TCRdb to in-frame sequences with V and J called. These copies leave out some clones; in studies compared against another copy, an unresolved V gene accounts for under half, and the cause of the remainder is not known. D and trimming were read from the DNA, whereas the V and J calls and clone size are those reported in that table. For this sample the table gives over 85,000 clones, of which around 85% were detected only once. Jointly, the top ten make up around 9.4% of the sample.

The rearranged chain carries TRBV25-1 and TRBJ1-1; a confident D gene designation cannot be given. This TCR derives from a man in his fifties or sixties with renal cell carcinoma. Material: blood, obtained from a patient whose treatment included radiotherapy and nephrectomy. The nucleotides are TGTGCCAGCAGTGAATTCAGAGAAGCTTTCTTT. It is translated as CASSEFREAFF.